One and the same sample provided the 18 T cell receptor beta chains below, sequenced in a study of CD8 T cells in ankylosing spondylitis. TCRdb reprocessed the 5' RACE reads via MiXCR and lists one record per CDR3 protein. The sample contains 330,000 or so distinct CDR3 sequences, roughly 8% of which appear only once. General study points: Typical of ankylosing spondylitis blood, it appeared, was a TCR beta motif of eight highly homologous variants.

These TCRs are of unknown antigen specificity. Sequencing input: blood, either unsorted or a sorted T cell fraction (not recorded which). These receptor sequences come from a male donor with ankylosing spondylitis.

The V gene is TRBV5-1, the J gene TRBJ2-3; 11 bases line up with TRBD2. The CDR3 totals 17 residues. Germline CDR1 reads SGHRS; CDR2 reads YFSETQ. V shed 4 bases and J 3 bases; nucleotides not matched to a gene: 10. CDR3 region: CASSPGLAGLGTDTQYF. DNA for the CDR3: TGCGCCAGCAGCCCCGGACTAGCGGGCCTCGGAACAGATACGCAGTATTTT.

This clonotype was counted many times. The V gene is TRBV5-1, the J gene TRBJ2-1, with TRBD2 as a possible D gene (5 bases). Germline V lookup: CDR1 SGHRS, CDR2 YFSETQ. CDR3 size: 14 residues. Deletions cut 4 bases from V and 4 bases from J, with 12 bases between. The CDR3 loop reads CASSPATTYNEQFF. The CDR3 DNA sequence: TGCGCCAGCAGCCCCGCGACTACTTACAATGAGCAGTTCTTC.

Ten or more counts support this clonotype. The CDR3 DNA reads TGCAGTGCGCAAACAGCAAGTAACTATGGCTACACCTTC. This translates into CSAQTASNYGYTF. The rearrangement uses TRBV20-1 and TRBJ1-2, with D unclear. The V gene's germline CDR1 is DFQATT and CDR2 SNEGSKA (reference sequence). Trimming pared 6 bases from V and 1 base from J, leaving 12 bases between. This CDR3 is built from 13 residues.

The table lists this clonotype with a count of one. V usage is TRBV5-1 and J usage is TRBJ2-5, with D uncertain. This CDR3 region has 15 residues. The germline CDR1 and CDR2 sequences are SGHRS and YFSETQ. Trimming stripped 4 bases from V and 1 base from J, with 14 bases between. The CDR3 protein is CASSHTRFGQETQYF. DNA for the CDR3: TGCGCCAGCAGCCACACGCGATTTGGCCAAGAGACCCAGTACTTC.

CDR3 nucleotides: TGTGCCAGCAGCTCCCTCATTGCGGGAGTTACCCGCTCCTACAATGAGCAGTTCTTC. The encoded protein is CASSSLIAGVTRSYNEQFF. The chain joins TRBV7-6 to TRBJ2-1; 7 nucleotides line up with TRBD2. The CDR3 covers 19 residues. Germline CDR1 SGHVS, CDR2 FNYEAQ. The J segment lost 0 bases and the V segment lost 4 bases, leaving 15 bases of the junction unmatched.

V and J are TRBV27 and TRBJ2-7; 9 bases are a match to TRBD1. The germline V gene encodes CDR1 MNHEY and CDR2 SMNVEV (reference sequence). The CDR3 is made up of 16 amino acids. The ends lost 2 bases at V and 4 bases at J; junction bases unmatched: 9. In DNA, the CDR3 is TGTGCCAGCAGTTTACGGGCGACAGGGGGGTCGTACGAGCAGTACTTC. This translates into CASSLRATGGSYEQYF.

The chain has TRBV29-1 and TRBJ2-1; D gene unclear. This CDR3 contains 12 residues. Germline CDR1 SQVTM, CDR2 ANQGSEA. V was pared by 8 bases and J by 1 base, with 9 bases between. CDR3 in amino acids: CSLVVSYNEQFF. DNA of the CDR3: TGCAGCCTTGTGGTATCCTACAATGAGCAGTTCTTC.

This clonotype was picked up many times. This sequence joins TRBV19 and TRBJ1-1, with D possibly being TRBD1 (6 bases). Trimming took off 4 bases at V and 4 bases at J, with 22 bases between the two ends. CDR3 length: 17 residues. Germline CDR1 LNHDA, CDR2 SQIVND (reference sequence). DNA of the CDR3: TGTGCCAGTAGTACCTCCCTCCGGGGGCCCGTGGGCACTGAAGCTTTCTTT. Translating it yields CASSTSLRGPVGTEAFF.

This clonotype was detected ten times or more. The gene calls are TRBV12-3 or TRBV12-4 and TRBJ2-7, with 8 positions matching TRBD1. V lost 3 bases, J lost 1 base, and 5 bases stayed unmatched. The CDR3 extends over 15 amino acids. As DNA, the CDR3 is TGTGCCAGCAGTTTTGTACAGGGGGGATCCTACGAGCAGTACTTC. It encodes CASSFVQGGSYEQYF.

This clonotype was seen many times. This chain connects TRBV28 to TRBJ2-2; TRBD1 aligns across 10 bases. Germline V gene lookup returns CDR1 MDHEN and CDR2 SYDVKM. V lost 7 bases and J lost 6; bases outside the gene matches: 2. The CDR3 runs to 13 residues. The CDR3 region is CASTGTGAGELFF. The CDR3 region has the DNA TGTGCCAGCACAGGGACAGGGGCCGGGGAGCTGTTTTTT.

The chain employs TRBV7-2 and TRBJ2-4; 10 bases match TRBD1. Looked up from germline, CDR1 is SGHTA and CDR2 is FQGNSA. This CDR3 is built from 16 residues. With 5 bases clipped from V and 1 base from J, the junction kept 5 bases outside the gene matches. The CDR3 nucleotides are TGTGCCAGCAGCCAACCGGGACAGGGGGCCAAAAACATTCAGTACTTC. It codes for CASSQPGQGAKNIQYF.

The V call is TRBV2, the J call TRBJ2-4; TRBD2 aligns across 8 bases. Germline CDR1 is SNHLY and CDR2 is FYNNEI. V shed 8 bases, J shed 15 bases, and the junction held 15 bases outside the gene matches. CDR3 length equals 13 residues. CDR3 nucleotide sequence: TGTGCCAGCGGCCCTATAGCTCGGGAGGGGCGGTACTTC. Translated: CASGPIAREGRYF.

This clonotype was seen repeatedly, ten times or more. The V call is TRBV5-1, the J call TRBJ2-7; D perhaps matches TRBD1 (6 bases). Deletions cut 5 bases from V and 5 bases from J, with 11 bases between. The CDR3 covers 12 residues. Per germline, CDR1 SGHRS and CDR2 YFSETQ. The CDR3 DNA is TGCGCCAGCAGAAGTGAGGGGGACGAGCAGTACTTC. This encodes CASRSEGDEQYF.

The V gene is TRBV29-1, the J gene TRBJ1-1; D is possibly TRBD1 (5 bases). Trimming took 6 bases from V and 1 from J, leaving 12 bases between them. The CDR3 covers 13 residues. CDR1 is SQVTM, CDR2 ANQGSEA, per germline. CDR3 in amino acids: CSVSVGGNTEAFF. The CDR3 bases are TGCAGCGTATCGGTGGGGGGGAACACTGAAGCTTTCTTT.

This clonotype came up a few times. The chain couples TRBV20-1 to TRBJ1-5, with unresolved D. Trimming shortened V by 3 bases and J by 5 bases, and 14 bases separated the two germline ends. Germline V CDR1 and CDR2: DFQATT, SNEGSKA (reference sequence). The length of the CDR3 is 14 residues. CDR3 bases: TGCAGTGCTAGCGATCGGACTCCCCATCAGCCCCAGCATTTT. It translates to CSASDRTPHQPQHF.

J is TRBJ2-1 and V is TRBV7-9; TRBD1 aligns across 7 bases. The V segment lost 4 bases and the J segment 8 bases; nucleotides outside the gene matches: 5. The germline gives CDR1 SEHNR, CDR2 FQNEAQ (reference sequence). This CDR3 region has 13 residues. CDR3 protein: CASSSDRVDEQFF. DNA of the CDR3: TGTGCCAGCAGCTCTGACAGGGTGGATGAGCAGTTCTTC.

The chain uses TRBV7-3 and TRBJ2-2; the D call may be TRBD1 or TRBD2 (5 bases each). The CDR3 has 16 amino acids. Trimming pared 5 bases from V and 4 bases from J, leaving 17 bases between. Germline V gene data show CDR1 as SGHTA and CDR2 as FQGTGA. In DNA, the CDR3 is TGTGCCAGCAGCCCCGGGACCCCGGGGCCCACCGGGGAGCTGTTTTTT. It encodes CASSPGTPGPTGELFF.

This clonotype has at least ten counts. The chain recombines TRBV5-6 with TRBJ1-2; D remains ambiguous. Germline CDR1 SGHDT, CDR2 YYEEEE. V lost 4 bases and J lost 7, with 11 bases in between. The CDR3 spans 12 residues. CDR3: CASSRTFGGYTF. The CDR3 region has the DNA TGTGCCAGCAGCCGGACTTTCGGTGGCTACACCTTC.